Given below is one TCR beta chain in context. There is no known antigen for this receptor. No much larger clone is present one base from it, and per-base qualities are unavailable. TCR CDR3 regions were amplified from genomic DNA by multiplex PCR using the deep immunoSEQ assay. Extracted genomic DNA from each cell subset was distributed evenly across all wells of several immunoSEQ 96-well plates, and each plate was treated as a replicate. For unsorted PBMC, each replicate PCR was loaded with approximately 0.3 ug genomic DNA, equivalent to around 30,000 T cell genomes. Genomic DNA from unsorted PBMC was sequenced over ten immunoSEQ deep assay plates. Purified libraries were measured with a Qubit 3.0 fluorometer, size-checked on a Bioanalyzer 2100, and measured again with the KAPA Library Quantification kit. Each immunoSEQ 96-well plate was sequenced on its own single-read 150-cycle Illumina NextSeq 550 flow cell. The original pipeline was this. Because the immunoSEQ output included only junctional sequences and no quality scores, the filtering could not be the same as the filtering used for full-length reads. Sequences were annotated with PyIR, a Python wrapper for IgBLAST v1.9, and V/J genes and CDR3 were assigned using IMGT germline references. Reads were filtered out if the reads had weak V/J assignments (E-value above 1e-6), no CDR3, stop codons, out-of-frame junctions, or ambiguous translated residues. A V3J clonotype was defined by an identical inferred V gene, J gene, and CDR3 amino acid sequence. Percentage overlap between repertoires was calculated by dividing the number of shared unique clonotypes by the size of the smaller repertoire. RTK rarefaction, the Chao1 estimator, and Recon v2.1 estimates of unobserved clonotypes were used to assess repertoire richness. TCRdb obtained this table from immuneACCESS and retained in-frame rearrangements with V and J assigned. These tables miss some clones; where compared with another copy, unresolved V genes account for less than half of the shortfall, and the remainder is unexplained. Clonal size and the V and J genes are those of that table, whereas D and trimming came from the DNA. The sample table holds a few hundred thousand clones, of which 79% were seen once. The top ten constitute 10% to 15% of the sample.

The sample is drawn from a study of shared clonotypes between healthy human individuals (TCRdb year 2020). A note on the overall study: The cohort comprised two women and a few men aged 18 to 49 years. To estimate repertoire size and how much clonotypes are shared between individuals, the study performed deep sequencing of blood TCR repertoires from 4 to 6 healthy adults. To increase sequencing depth and limit assay-specific biases, TCR repertoire library preparation and sequencing were carried out by different laboratories using diverse techniques. Between about 0.85 and 9.5 billion PBMCs per donor were obtained by leukapheresis.

The donors were healthy, HIV-negative adults who had no recently reported acute infections or vaccinations. Only Caucasian adults living in Nashville, Tennessee, USA were represented among the donors. For unsorted samples, 75 million to 90 million PBMCs were counted, and genomic DNA was extracted using the QIAamp DNA Blood Mini kit. Blood was obtained by leukapheresis, after which PBMCs were separated by Ficoll-Histopaque density gradient centrifugation and cryopreserved in liquid nitrogen vapor phase. CDR1 and CDR2, looked up from the germline V gene, are MNHEY and SVGAGI. Including the terminal cysteine and phenylalanine, the CDR3 comprises 12 residues. Only the CDR3 part of the read is kept: 36 bases, read in frame from the first base. V drops 8 bases and J drops 5 bases, leaving 11 bases in between. Overall study outcomes, separate from this receptor: The small number of donors limited the genetic and exposure-history diversity represented. Pairwise subsampling led to the expectation that sequencing depth would affect the degree of clonotype sharing among donors. Only blood was sampled, and tissue TCR repertoires likely differ from those in blood.

The sequence was obtained from a woman in her thirties or forties in good health. Some clones in this sample may be carry-over from other donors' samples. This sequence uses TRBV6-5 and TRBJ2-3, and TRBD1 may be the D gene, going by 6 matching bases. Sample: PBMCs. The DNA reads TGTGCCAGCTCACAGGGCGTAGATACGCAGTATTTT. It codes for CASSQGVDTQYF.